The entry below describes one T cell receptor beta chain. These data come from a study of blood T cell repertoires in COVID-19. Germline V gene lookup returns CDR1 GTSNPN and CDR2 SVGIG (reference sequence). V lost 2 bases, J lost 0 bases, and 17 bases lay in between. This CDR3 comprises 17 residues. Produced via immunoSEQ multiplex PCR; TCRdb's table is partial and in-frame only. This table has over 70,000 clones, around 85% appearing once. The sequencing sample was made of peripheral blood. This chain joins TRBV30 and TRBJ2-1; D uncertain. This receptor was identified in a man aged 80 or over with acute or convalescent COVID-19. The CDR3 region has the DNA TGTGCCTGGAGTCTAGGCAGCCGAGTCAGCTCCTACAATGAGCAGTTCTTC. Its protein product is CAWSLGSRVSSYNEQFF.